These T cell receptor beta chains were read from a single sample in a study of cytomegalovirus exposure and HLA in healthy donors. Produced via immunoSEQ multiplex PCR; TCRdb's table is partial and in-frame only. This specimen shows under 95,000 clones; the ten leading clones hold approximately 0.58%. The sample consisted of PBMCs. These receptors were taken from a man between 50 and 59 years old in good health and CMV-seronegative. Both conserved end residues are trimmed from each CDR3.

J	V	length	CDR3
TRBJ1-3	TRBV27	9	ASSQGNTIY
TRBJ2-7	TRBV7-8	11	ASSFTRTDEQY
TRBJ2-5	TRBV28	13	ASSLVLAGGKTQY
TRBJ1-1	TRBV6-1	12	ASSRTGVNTEAF
TRBJ1-1	TRBV28	10	ASGTPHTEAF
TRBJ2-3	TRBV27	13	ASRPTSGFPDTQY
TRBJ1-2	TRBV4-1	14	ASSQGTEPSVYGYT
TRBJ1-2	TRBV28	12	ASSLVAPERGYT
TRBJ1-2	TRBV18	13	ASSPGQEPFRGYT
TRBJ2-5	TRBV5-1	11	ASSSGGQETQY
TRBJ2-7	TRBV2	9	ASTGGYEQY